These 30 T cell receptor beta chains originate from one sample sequenced in a study of T cell repertoires in cytomegalovirus infection. TCRdb called the reads again in MiXCR, with one record for every CDR3 protein. The sample lists about 530,000 distinct CDR3 sequences; around 27% were seen once. Input material: PBMCs. All receptors come from a human donor in good health (CMV status not recorded). Some clones in this sample may be carry-over from other donors' samples.

V and J are TRBV6-2 or TRBV6-3 and TRBJ2-1, with a weak D call TRBD2 (5 bases). Germline V gives CDR1 MNHEY, CDR2 SVGEGT. The length of the CDR3 is 15 residues. Trimming cost V 2 bases and J 6 bases, with 14 bases left between them. The DNA for the CDR3 is TGTGCCAGCAGTTACCCGGGATTCAAAGCCAATGAGCAGTTCTTC. Amino acids: CASSYPGFKANEQFF.

The chain employs TRBV7-6 and TRBJ2-1; perhaps TRBD2 as D (6 bases). Germline assignment: CDR1 SGHVS and CDR2 FNYEAQ. The CDR3 has 16 amino acids. Between the trimmed V and J ends, which lost 5 bases and 1 base, there was a span of 15 bases. The CDR3 bases are TGTGCCAGCAGCCTGGAGGGCCAGGGTTCCTACAATGAGCAGTTCTTC. This encodes CASSLEGQGSYNEQFF.

The chain employs TRBV6-7 and TRBJ1-5, with D maybe TRBD1 (6 bases). TRBV6-7 falls under the ORF class, with uncertain function. The CDR3 is 16 residues long. Trimming stripped 8 bases from V and 4 bases from J, with 21 bases between. CDR3 sequence: CASPNLVLQGNQPQHF. DNA of the CDR3: TGTGCCAGCCCGAATCTCGTTTTACAGGGAAATCAGCCCCAGCATTTT.

The sample holds a few counts of this clonotype. The chain links TRBV4-1 to TRBJ2-2; TRBD2 agrees at 8 bases. The germline CDR1 and CDR2 sequences are MGHRA and YSYEKL. Trimming at V came to 0 bases and at J to 4 bases, leaving 4 bases not matched to a gene. The CDR3 consists of 16 residues. CDR3 protein: CASSQDPTSGTGELFF. CDR3 in DNA: TGCGCCAGCAGCCAAGATCCTACTAGCGGCACCGGGGAGCTGTTTTTT.

The chain employs TRBV6-1 and TRBJ2-5; 7 bases align to TRBD2. Germline CDR1 and CDR2: MNHNS and SASEGT. Losses at the gene ends were 1 base for V and 5 bases for J; bases not matched to a gene: 10. CDR3 length: 16 residues. DNA of the CDR3: TGTGCCAGCAGTGAAGTCCGGCTAGCGGTCGGGGAGACCCAGTACTTC. Its protein product is CASSEVRLAVGETQYF.

This clonotype occurred many times. This chain uses TRBV6-2 or TRBV6-3 with TRBJ1-5, with TRBD1 as a possible D gene (5 bases). Trimming removed 4 bases at V and 4 bases at J, with 11 bases between. Germline V gene lookup returns CDR1 MNHEY and CDR2 SVGEGT. The CDR3 covers 14 residues. CDR3 region: CASSFQGLNQPQHF. CDR3 nucleotide sequence: TGTGCCAGCAGTTTCCAGGGCCTGAATCAGCCCCAGCATTTT.

There are many counts of this clonotype. The gene calls are TRBV7-2 and TRBJ2-5, with D uncertain. Germline CDR1 and CDR2: SGHTA and FQGNSA. With 1 base removed from V and 2 bases from J, the gap between germline ends came to 11 bases. This CDR3 spans 15 amino acids. CDR3 bases: TGTGCCAGCAGCTTAGGGGCGTCAGGACAAGAGACCCAGTACTTC. Amino acid sequence: CASSLGASGQETQYF. The full variable domain, with the rest looked up from reference TRBV7-2 and TRBJ2-5, is GAGVSQSPSNKVTEKGKDVELRCDPISGHTALYWYRQSLGQGLEFLIYFQGNSAPDKSGLPSDRFSAERTGGSVSTLTIQRTQQEDSAVYLCASSLGASGQETQYFGPGTRLLVL.

This rearrangement joins TRBV25-1 to TRBJ2-5, with 11 positions matching TRBD1. This CDR3 comprises 16 residues. CDR1 and CDR2 (germline): MGHDK, SYGVNS. The J segment lost 5 bases and the V segment lost 6 bases, leaving 11 bases of the junction unmatched. Here the CDR3 DNA reads TGTGCCAGCAGCCACCGGACAGGGGGCTTTTCCGAGACCCAGTACTTC. Translated: CASSHRTGGFSETQYF.

This clonotype came up many times. V usage is TRBV6-2 or TRBV6-3 and J usage is TRBJ2-2; TRBD2 matches at 10 bases. The germline V gene encodes CDR1 MNHEY and CDR2 SVGEGT. The CDR3 loop spans 14 amino acids. The ends lost 5 bases at V and 3 bases at J; junction bases unmatched: 0. DNA of the CDR3: TGTGCCAGCAGTAGCGGGAGGGACACCGGGGAGCTGTTTTTT. Protein: CASSSGRDTGELFF.

This clonotype was counted many times. CDR3 loop: CASSLGQGGATNEKLFF. CDR3 in DNA: TGTGCCAGCAGCTTAGGGCAGGGTGGTGCAACTAATGAAAAACTGTTTTTT. V and J are TRBV7-2 and TRBJ1-4, with a possible D match to TRBD1 (5 bases). Germline assignment: CDR1 SGHTA and CDR2 FQGNSA. The CDR3 totals 17 residues. V lost 1 base and J lost 0, with 12 bases in between.

Comment on this clonotype: Germline and junction disagree at one end, which may indicate a read error. The chain combines TRBV11-3 with TRBJ2-1; D unclear. The CDR3 totals 13 residues. Germline V gene sequence: CDR1 SGHNT, CDR2 YENEEA. The CDR3 coding sequence is TGTGCCAGCAGCTTAGTCCGCAGCTCTGAGCAGTCCTTC. It translates to CASSLVRSSEQSF.

This clonotype was observed a single time. The chain has TRBV20-1 and TRBJ2-4; 8 bases line up with TRBD2. The CDR3 sequence is 15 residues long. V dropped 5 bases and J dropped 8; count of bases not matched to a gene: 14. In germline, CDR1 is DFQATT, CDR2 SNEGSKA (reference sequence). The CDR3 here is CSAPVVAGRGDIQYF. DNA of the CDR3: TGCAGTGCTCCTGTCGTAGCGGGAAGGGGCGACATTCAGTACTTC.

The chain carries TRBV14 and TRBJ2-5, with D possibly matching TRBD1 (5 bases). V lost 0 bases, J lost 5 bases, and 10 bases lay in between. Looked up from germline, CDR1 is SGHDN and CDR2 is FVKESK. This CDR3 region has 14 residues. CDR3 in DNA: TGTGCCAGCAGCCAAGACAGGGAATTGGAGACCCAGTACTTC. Protein sequence: CASSQDRELETQYF.

The chain has TRBV20-1 and TRBJ1-1, with D unclear. The germline V and J ends were trimmed by 3 bases and 7 bases, with 12 bases remaining between them. This CDR3 contains 12 residues. CDR1 is DFQATT and CDR2 is SNEGSKA in the germline V gene (reference sequence). The DNA for the CDR3 is TGCAGTGCTAGCTCGGAATCTTATGAAGCTTTCTTT. Translated, it gives CSASSESYEAFF.

This clonotype occurred a few times. The chain uses TRBV5-6 and TRBJ2-4, with TRBD2 matching over 9 bases. Per germline, CDR1 SGHDT and CDR2 YYEEEE. The CDR3 length is 15 residues. Unmatched junction bases numbered 6, after V lost 1 base and J lost 7 bases. CDR3 amino acids: CASSLSGLAVNIQYF. The CDR3 nucleotides read TGTGCCAGCAGCTTGTCGGGACTAGCAGTCAACATTCAGTACTTC.

This clonotype appeared many times. The V call is TRBV7-9, the J call TRBJ2-3, with D possibly TRBD2 on 6 matching bases. This CDR3 contains 15 residues. Trimming stripped 0 bases from V and 8 bases from J, with 15 bases between. CDR1 and CDR2 from the germline V gene are SEHNR and FQNEAQ (reference sequence). CDR3: CASSLATGARGTQYF. As DNA, the CDR3 is TGTGCCAGCAGCTTAGCCACGGGAGCAAGAGGTACGCAGTATTTT.

The sample holds a few counts of this clonotype. The CDR3 DNA is TGTGCCAGCAGTCCAGGGGAAGGCGATACGCAGTATTTT. Encoded protein: CASSPGEGDTQYF. V is TRBV14 and J is TRBJ2-3, with D possibly TRBD1 on 6 matching bases. Germline V gene data show CDR1 as SGHDN and CDR2 as FVKESK. Between the trimmed V and J ends, which lost 6 bases and 6 bases, there was a span of 13 bases. The CDR3 loop spans 13 amino acids.

This clonotype was seen more than once but under ten times. V is TRBV12-3 or TRBV12-4 and J is TRBJ1-1; D is ambiguous. Trimming cost V 5 bases and J 5 bases, with 9 bases left between them. This CDR3 comprises 12 residues. The CDR3 region has the DNA TGTGCCAGCAGTCAGGTTGGAACTGAAGCTTTCTTT. Translated, it gives CASSQVGTEAFF.

Only a few counts were recorded for this clonotype. This chain joins TRBV6-5 and TRBJ1-1, with D tentatively TRBD1 (5 bases). V gave up 5 bases and J gave up 3 bases, with 22 bases separating them. This CDR3 comprises 17 residues. The germline V gene has CDR1 MNHEY and CDR2 SVGAGI. CDR3 amino acids: CASSNPPVGEVHTEAFF. CDR3 sequence (DNA): TGTGCCAGCAGTAACCCTCCCGTGGGGGAGGTTCACACTGAAGCTTTCTTT.

As regards this clonotype: A much larger clone sits a single nucleotide away, making a read error possible. The J gene is TRBJ2-5, the V gene TRBV7-9; D gene uncertain. Trimming stripped 3 bases from V and 4 bases from J, with 6 bases between. Germline V lookup: CDR1 SEHNR, CDR2 FQNEAQ (reference sequence). The CDR3 runs to 12 residues. CDR3 sequence reads: CASSFTGETQYF. CDR3 sequence (DNA): TGTGCCAGCAGCTTTACGGGAGAGACCCAGTACTTC.

This clonotype appeared a few times. The CDR3 DNA reads as TGTGCCAGCAGCAAATTGGGGGGAGGGCCCTTAGCTCACAATGAGCAGTTCTTC. Translating it yields CASSKLGGGPLAHNEQFF. The rearrangement joins TRBV2 to TRBJ2-1; 7 bases line up with TRBD2. The CDR3 covers 18 residues. J gave up 5 bases and V 6 bases, and 19 bases lay outside the gene matches. CDR1 is SNHLY, CDR2 FYNNEI, per germline.

This clonotype came up a few times. The rearrangement joins TRBV11-3 to TRBJ2-1; D is perhaps TRBD2 (5 bases). This CDR3 comprises 14 residues. Deletions cut 3 bases from V and 4 bases from J, with 10 bases between. The V gene's germline CDR1 is SGHNT and CDR2 YENEEA. CDR3 sequence reads: CASSLDSGYNEQFF. In DNA, the CDR3 is TGTGCCAGCAGCTTGGATTCGGGATACAATGAGCAGTTCTTC. Based on the CDR3 plus reference TRBV11-3 and TRBJ2-1, the full variable domain is EAGVVQSPRYKIIEKKQPVAFWCNPISGHNTLYWYLQNLGQGPELLIRYENEEAVDDSQLPKDRFSAERLKGVDSTLKIQPAELGDSAVYLCASSLDSGYNEQFFGPGTRLTVL.

The chain couples TRBV10-3 to TRBJ2-3, with 9 bases fitting TRBD1. The CDR3 length is 16 residues. Per the germline V gene, CDR1 is ENHRY and CDR2 is SYGVKD. Trimming took 10 bases from V and 3 from J; bases not matched to a gene: 14. CDR3 sequence: CATNRNRDRDTDTQYF. CDR3 DNA sequence: TGTGCCACCAATAGAAACCGGGACAGGGATACAGATACGCAGTATTTT.

This clonotype was recorded many times. In DNA, the CDR3 is TGTGCCAGCAGCCTACGGACGGACGGCTACACCTTC. It yields the protein CASSLRTDGYTF. This sequence joins TRBV7-2 and TRBJ1-2; no clear D gene. Per germline, CDR1 SGHTA and CDR2 FQGNSA. V was pared by 5 bases and J by 8 bases, with 12 bases between. This CDR3 has 12 residues.

The chain combines TRBV7-6 with TRBJ1-1; possible D gene TRBD1, 5 bases. This CDR3 is built from 15 residues. CDR1 SGHVS and CDR2 FNYEAQ come from the germline V gene. Trimming cost V 4 bases and J 4 bases, with 16 bases left between them. The chain's CDR3 is CASSSTGLGGTEAFF. The CDR3 DNA reads as TGTGCCAGCAGCTCCACGGGGCTTGGGGGCACTGAAGCTTTCTTT.

This chain connects TRBV7-2 to TRBJ2-2; TRBD2 matches 13 bases. CDR3 length: 19 amino acids. Germline V gene data show CDR1 as SGHTA and CDR2 as FQGNSA. Trimming took 3 bases from V and 4 from J; bases not matched to a gene: 11. In DNA form, the CDR3 reads TGTGCCAGCAGCTTCCGCCCCGGGACTAGCGGGATCGGCACCGGGGAGCTGTTTTTT. It codes for CASSFRPGTSGIGTGELFF. Using reference TRBV7-2 and TRBJ2-2 for the parts outside the CDR3, the full variable domain is GAGVSQSPSNKVTEKGKDVELRCDPISGHTALYWYRQSLGQGLEFLIYFQGNSAPDKSGLPSDRFSAERTGGSVSTLTIQRTQQEDSAVYLCASSFRPGTSGIGTGELFFGEGSRLTVL.

This chain links TRBV6-2 or TRBV6-3 with TRBJ1-5, with TRBD1 identical over 8 bases. CDR3 size: 16 residues. The V gene end was trimmed by 6 bases and the J gene end by 2 bases; junction bases not matched to a gene: 9. CDR1 MNHEY and CDR2 SVGEGT come from the germline V gene. The CDR3 loop reads CASRSGGGGGNQPQHF. The DNA for the CDR3 is TGTGCCAGCAGATCAGGGGGCGGAGGAGGCAATCAGCCCCAGCATTTT.

The chain carries TRBV6-2 or TRBV6-3 and TRBJ2-7, with 11 positions matching TRBD2. The junction had 5 bases not matched to a gene; V was cut back by 5 bases and J by 2 bases. The CDR3 totals 15 residues. Germline V gene lookup returns CDR1 MNHEY and CDR2 SVGEGT. CDR3 sequence: CASSETSGMTYEQYV. CDR3 bases: TGTGCCAGCAGTGAGACTAGCGGGATGACCTACGAGCAGTACGTC.

CDR3 sequence: CASSLHRDYEQYF. As DNA, the CDR3 is TGTGCCAGCAGCTTACACAGGGACTACGAGCAGTACTTC. V usage is TRBV7-2 and J usage is TRBJ2-7, with D tentatively TRBD1 (6 bases). Trimming pared 2 bases from V and 3 bases from J, leaving 8 bases between. The germline CDR1 and CDR2 sequences are SGHTA and FQGNSA. This CDR3 spans 13 amino acids.

This sequence joins TRBV5-1 and TRBJ2-2; tentatively, D is TRBD1 (6 bases). Germline V gene data show CDR1 as SGHRS and CDR2 as YFSETQ. Between the trimmed V and J ends, which lost 9 bases and 4 bases, there was a span of 19 bases. The CDR3 consists of 15 residues. Here the CDR3 reads CATKGGDGFTGELFF. CDR3 nucleotide sequence: TGCGCCACGAAAGGGGGAGACGGATTCACCGGGGAGCTGTTTTTT. Full variable domain (rest looked up from reference TRBV5-1 and TRBJ2-2): KAGVTQTPRYLIKTRGQQVTLSCSPISGHRSVSWYQQTPGQGLQFLFEYFSETQRNKGNFPGRFSGRQFSNSRSEMNVSTLELGDSALYLCATKGGDGFTGELFFGEGSRLTVL.